There are a few counts of the clone carrying this T cell receptor (beta chain). The germline CDR1 and CDR2 sequences are SGHRS and YFSETQ. V gave up 0 bases and J gave up 5 bases, with 9 bases separating them. This CDR3 has 14 amino acids. The data were obtained in a study of cytomegalovirus exposure and HLA in healthy donors. Study details: Inside one of the first data releases sat around 80 million unique TCRs taken from HLA-typed donors.

The PCR was carried out with 60 Vbeta primers and 13 Jbeta primers. The method was immunoSEQ multiplex PCR; TCRdb's version includes in-frame clones alone and lacks a portion of them. The sample includes over 95,000 clones, over 75% of them seen just once. The clonotype comes from a woman in her twenties or thirties in good health and CMV-seropositive. The material sequenced was PBMCs. The chain combines TRBV5-1 with TRBJ2-1; D is ambiguous. CDR3 in DNA: TGCGCCAGCAGCTTGGTACTATTAAACAATGAGCAGTTCTTC. This codes for CASSLVLLNNEQFF.